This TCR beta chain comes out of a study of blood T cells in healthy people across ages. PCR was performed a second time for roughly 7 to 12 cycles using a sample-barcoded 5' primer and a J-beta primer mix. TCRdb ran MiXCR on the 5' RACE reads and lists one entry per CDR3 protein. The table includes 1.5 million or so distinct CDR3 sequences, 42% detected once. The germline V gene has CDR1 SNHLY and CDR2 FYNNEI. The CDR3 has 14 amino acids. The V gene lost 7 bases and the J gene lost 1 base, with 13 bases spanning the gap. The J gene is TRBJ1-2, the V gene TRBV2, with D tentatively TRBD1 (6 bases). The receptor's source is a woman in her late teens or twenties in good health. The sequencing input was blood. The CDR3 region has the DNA TGTGCCAGCAACTGGGACACTTTTAACTATGGCTACACCTTC. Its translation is CASNWDTFNYGYTF.